This paragraph covers one T cell receptor (beta chain) sequence. This sample stems from a study of immune cell composition in non-small cell lung cancer. Trimming removed 2 bases from V and 4 bases from J, with 12 bases in between. CDR3 size: 15 residues. The germline CDR1 and CDR2 sequences are MGHRA and YSYEKL. Clones were read by immunoSEQ multiplex PCR, and TCRdb kept only the in-frame ones, dropping some. The sample holds over a thousand clones, about 74% seen once. The origin of this receptor is a human donor with non-small cell lung cancer. The sequenced sample consisted of lung tumor tissue. This chain links TRBV4-1 with TRBJ2-1; D gene uncertain. The CDR3 reads CASSQLVNNYNEQFF. DNA of the CDR3: TGCGCCAGCAGCCAACTAGTTAATAATTACAATGAGCAGTTCTTC.